This T cell receptor beta chain was captured in a study of PD-1 blockade in classical Hodgkin lymphoma. Study at large: Patients received nivolumab 3 mg/kg intravenously every 2 weeks.

As to this clone: Its specificity is not known.

Study results and caveats: Repertoire differences have undefined causes, possibly disease activity or prior therapy. In newly diagnosed patients, baseline TCR diversity was reportedly below that of healthy donors. There was a significant rise in CD4+ TCR diversity by C4D1, with no such rise for CD8+.

The data were produced by immunoSEQ multiplex PCR, yet TCRdb's version contains in-frame clones alone and is incomplete. This table has under 45,000 clones, approximately 67% appearing once. The germline V gene encodes CDR1 MNHEY and CDR2 SVGAGI. Trimming removed 0 bases from V and 6 bases from J, with 10 bases in between. The CDR3 runs 14 residues. Documented time point: cycle 4 day 1 (C4D1), after five to seven weeks of nivolumab. All patients relapsed after autologous stem cell transplantation, and brentuximab vedotin exposure varied. This sequence was found in a human donor with classical Hodgkin lymphoma. The chain couples TRBV6-5 to TRBJ2-3; unclear D gene. The starting material was peripheral blood mononuclear cells (PBMCs), obtained before the fourth cycle of nivolumab. The CDR3 coding sequence is TGTGCCAGCAGTTACTCGAGTGCGTTGGATACGCAGTATTTT. Encoded protein: CASSYSSALDTQYF.